These 30 T cell receptor beta chains were all obtained from the same sample, sequenced in a study of blood T cells in healthy people across ages. The use of a sample-barcoded 5' primer and a J-beta primer mix characterized a second PCR of 7 to 11 cycles. In TCRdb, the 5' RACE reads were re-called with MiXCR into one record per CDR3 protein. The profile shows around 1,600,000 distinct CDR3 sequences, under 55% of them singletons. The sequenced sample consisted of blood. Receptor source: a woman younger than 35 in good health.

There are a few counts of this clonotype. The chain links TRBV27 to TRBJ2-7; 10 bases match TRBD2. Germline V gene lookup returns CDR1 MNHEY and CDR2 SMNVEV (reference sequence). This CDR3 region has 15 residues. Trimming cost V 5 bases and J 2 bases; bases outside gene matches: 6. This CDR3 is CASSPLAGVAYEQYF. CDR3 nucleotides: TGTGCCAGCAGTCCTCTAGCGGGGGTCGCCTACGAGCAGTACTTC.

Comments on this clonotype: At one end, the junction sequence differs from germline, possibly due to a read error. The rearrangement joins TRBV9 to TRBJ1-1; the D is unclear. From germline, CDR1 is SGDLS and CDR2 YYNGEE. The CDR3 loop spans 14 amino acids. The CDR3 coding sequence is TGTGCCTGCAGCGTAGACCCTTCGAACACTGAAGCTTTCTTT. This sequence encodes CACSVDPSNTEAFF.

The CDR3 DNA follows: TGCAGTGCTCGGCTCAACGCGAACACCGGGGAGCTGTTTTTT. Amino acids: CSARLNANTGELFF. The rearrangement links TRBV20-1 to TRBJ2-2; no clear D gene. CDR3 length: 14 amino acids. With 5 bases removed from V and 0 bases from J, the gap between germline ends came to 10 bases. Germline loops: CDR1 DFQATT, CDR2 SNEGSKA (reference sequence).

There are a few counts of this clonotype. The chain couples TRBV19 to TRBJ1-2; D gene unclear. Germline CDR1 and CDR2: LNHDA and SQIVND (reference sequence). CDR3 length: 12 amino acids. The V and J ends lost 9 bases and 3 bases respectively, with 11 bases between them. Here the CDR3 reads CARDTNYYGYTF. The CDR3, as DNA: TGTGCCAGAGACACGAACTACTATGGCTACACCTTC.

The rearrangement joins TRBV11-2 to TRBJ1-6; 9 nucleotides match TRBD1. V shed 2 bases and J 9 bases; nucleotides not matched to a gene: 8. Per the germline V gene, CDR1 is SGHAT and CDR2 is FQNNGV. The CDR3 totals 16 residues. The CDR3 nucleotides read TGTGCCAGCAGCTTATCCCCGGGACAGGGTACTTCACCCCTCCACTTT. Protein product: CASSLSPGQGTSPLHF. Filled out from reference TRBV11-2 and TRBJ1-6, the complete variable domain reads EAGVAQSPRYKIIEKRQSVAFWCNPISGHATLYWYQQILGQGPKLLIQFQNNGVVDDSQLPKDRFSAERLKGVDSTLKIQPAKLEDSAVYLCASSLSPGQGTSPLHFGNGTRLTVT.

This clonotype was seen a few times. J is TRBJ2-7 and V is TRBV20-1; TRBD2 matches 7 bases. Germline CDR1 and CDR2: DFQATT and SNEGSKA (reference sequence). The CDR3 has 13 amino acids. V lost 3 bases to trimming and J lost 6 bases; unmatched junction nucleotides: 8. Here the CDR3 reads CSARQGGSSEQYF. CDR3 sequence (DNA): TGCAGTGCTAGGCAGGGAGGGTCCAGCGAGCAGTACTTC.

The chain couples TRBV4-3 to TRBJ1-6; 9 bases align to TRBD1. The CDR3 is 15 amino acids. Trimming took 9 bases from V and 8 from J; bases not matched to a gene: 11. Germline V gene sequence: CDR1 LGHNA, CDR2 YSLEER. CDR3 in amino acids: CARTPDRGPYSPLHF. CDR3 coding DNA: TGCGCCAGAACCCCGGACAGGGGTCCGTATTCACCCCTCCACTTT.

This clonotype was seen a few times. The rearrangement uses TRBV3-1 and TRBJ2-7, with D maybe TRBD1 (6 bases). The germline V gene encodes CDR1 LGHDT and CDR2 YNNKEL (reference sequence). Trimming removed 4 bases from V and 4 bases from J, with 17 bases in between. The CDR3 runs 15 residues. CDR3 coding DNA: TGTGCCAGCAGCCGCCCCGGACAGAGGGTATACGAGCAGTACTTC. It specifies CASSRPGQRVYEQYF.

The chain uses TRBV2 and TRBJ2-1, with unresolved D. From germline, CDR1 is SNHLY and CDR2 FYNNEI. The CDR3 contains 13 residues. V lost 7 bases and J lost 6, with 13 bases in between. The CDR3 DNA reads as TGTGCCAGCATTATAACAGATAGCAATGAGCAGTTCTTC. The encoded protein is CASIITDSNEQFF.

CDR3: CASSPPGRKGYGYTF. Written as DNA, the CDR3 is TGTGCCAGCTCACCACCAGGGAGGAAAGGCTATGGCTACACCTTC. This chain joins TRBV18 and TRBJ1-2; D unresolved. Trimming took 0 bases from V and 4 from J, leaving 12 bases between them. The CDR3 totals 15 residues. From germline, CDR1 is KGHSH and CDR2 LQKENI.

The chain recombines TRBV7-2 with TRBJ2-5; TRBD2 matches 9 bases. Unmatched junction bases numbered 4, after V lost 3 bases and J lost 2 bases. Germline V lookup: CDR1 SGHTA, CDR2 FQGNSA. The CDR3 loop spans 15 amino acids. CDR3 region: CASSFQRGEQETQYF. For the CDR3, the DNA is TGTGCCAGCAGCTTCCAGCGGGGGGAACAAGAGACCCAGTACTTC.

The chain links TRBV7-9 to TRBJ1-6; no clear D. The length of the CDR3 is 12 residues. Trimming left V 1 base short and J 14 bases short, with 9 bases between. Germline V gene sequence: CDR1 SEHNR, CDR2 FQNEAQ (reference sequence). CDR3 in DNA: TGTGCCAGCAGCTTAGTAGATTCGGCCCTCCACTTT. It codes for CASSLVDSALHF.

CDR3 nucleotides: TGTGCCAGCAGAACTAGTCCCGGATACGAGCAGTACTTC. The encoded protein is CASRTSPGYEQYF. The J gene is TRBJ2-7, the V gene TRBV6-2 or TRBV6-3; perhaps TRBD2 as D (5 bases). V dropped 6 bases and J dropped 4 bases, with 13 bases sitting between them. Germline assignment: CDR1 MNHEY and CDR2 SVGEGT. This CDR3 has 13 amino acids.

V gene TRBV5-1 combines with J gene TRBJ1-1; D unresolved. The CDR3 sequence is 13 residues long. V lost 6 bases and J 0 bases, leaving 9 bases between the germline ends. Germline V CDR1 and CDR2: SGHRS, YFSETQ. CDR3 sequence: CASISGMNTEAFF. The CDR3, as DNA: TGCGCCAGCATATCGGGGATGAACACTGAAGCTTTCTTT.

The CDR3 spells CSVPRPDRGYGYTF. The CDR3 DNA reads TGCAGCGTTCCCCGCCCGGACAGGGGCTATGGCTACACCTTC. This chain connects TRBV29-1 to TRBJ1-2, with 9 positions matching TRBD1. Germline-derived CDR1 and CDR2 are SQVTM and ANQGSEA. The V and J ends lost 5 bases and 4 bases, in that order; junction bases with no gene match: 8. This CDR3 comprises 14 residues. Supplemented by reference TRBV29-1 and TRBJ1-2, the full variable domain reads SAVISQKPSRDICQRGTSLTIQCQVDSQVTMMFWYRQQPGQSLTLIATANQGSEATYESGFVIDKFPISRPNLTFSTLTVSNMSPEDSSIYLCSVPRPDRGYGYTFGSGTRLTVV.

The chain links TRBV15 to TRBJ1-1; maybe TRBD1 (5 bases). V lost 4 bases to trimming and J lost 2 bases, with 17 bases between them. CDR3 size: 16 residues. Germline loops: CDR1 LNHNV, CDR2 YYDKDF (reference sequence). CDR3 region: CATSTTAGTDNTEAFF. CDR3 nucleotides: TGTGCCACCAGCACGACAGCAGGGACGGATAACACTGAAGCTTTCTTT. Variable domain in full (rest from reference TRBV15 and TRBJ1-1): DAMVIQNPRYQVTQFGKPVTLSCSQTLNHNVMYWYQQKSSQAPKLLFHYYDKDFNNEADTPDNFQSRRPNTSFCFLDIRSPGLGDTAMYLCATSTTAGTDNTEAFFGQGTRLTVV.

CDR3 nucleotide sequence: TGCGCCAGCAGTGAGTCTACCATCGGGCCCTACGAGCAGTACTTC. This encodes CASSESTIGPYEQYF. The chain joins TRBV10-2 to TRBJ2-7; D unresolved. The CDR3 is made up of 15 amino acids. CDR1 is WSHSY and CDR2 is SAAADI in the germline V gene. V was shortened by 0 bases and J by 2 bases, with 11 bases between the two germline ends.

The chain uses TRBV4-3 and TRBJ2-5, with D tentatively TRBD1 (5 bases). CDR3 length: 14 amino acids. V gave up 0 bases and J gave up 13 bases, with 18 bases separating them. Looked up from germline, CDR1 is LGHNA and CDR2 is YSLEER. DNA of the CDR3: TGCGCCAGCAGCCAAGATCCTGGGGCGTACGGTGGGTACTTC. This sequence encodes CASSQDPGAYGGYF.

This rearrangement joins TRBV30 to TRBJ2-1, with 10 bases identical to TRBD1. The CDR3 covers 15 residues. The V gene's germline CDR1 is GTSNPN and CDR2 SVGIG (reference sequence). Unmatched junction bases numbered 11, after V lost 5 bases and J lost 7 bases. The CDR3 DNA reads TGTGCCTGGGGCCCCGGGACAGGGGCGGGTAATGAGCAGTTCTTC. Protein sequence: CAWGPGTGAGNEQFF.

This clonotype occurred a few times. V is TRBV7-2 and J is TRBJ2-3; D possibly uses TRBD1 or TRBD2 (5 bases each). The CDR3 runs 14 residues. Germline V lookup: CDR1 SGHTA, CDR2 FQGNSA. V lost 6 bases and J 2 bases, leaving 12 bases between the germline ends. The CDR3 sequence is CASSRLGTTDTQYF. The CDR3 coding sequence is TGTGCCAGCAGTAGGCTAGGGACCACAGATACGCAGTATTTT.

V gene TRBV6-5 combines with J gene TRBJ2-7; D is possibly TRBD1 (6 bases). Germline V gives CDR1 MNHEY, CDR2 SVGAGI. Trimming pared 2 bases from V and 3 bases from J, leaving 23 bases between. CDR3 length: 18 residues. The CDR3 DNA reads TGTGCCAGCAGTTACATGGGCCGCCCGACAGGCGACTTCTACGAGCAGTACTTC. Translated, it gives CASSYMGRPTGDFYEQYF.

The chain is built from TRBV27 and TRBJ2-5, with TRBD2 matching 12 bases. Near its end, the DNA agrees better with TRBJ2-7, so the J call may be wrong. The germline CDR1 and CDR2 sequences are MNHEY and SMNVEV (reference sequence). The CDR3 has 12 residues. CDR3 DNA sequence: TGTGCCAAGGGGACTAGCGGGTACGAGCAGTACTTC. This codes for CAKGTSGYEQYF.

CDR3 amino acids: CASSLFSAVTGAYGYTF. The CDR3 DNA is TGTGCCAGCAGCTTGTTTTCCGCCGTGACAGGGGCCTATGGCTACACCTTC. The J gene is TRBJ1-2, the V gene TRBV5-6; 8 bases fit TRBD1. This CDR3 contains 17 residues. Germline CDR1 SGHDT, CDR2 YYEEEE. The junction had 12 bases not matched to a gene; V was cut back by 1 base and J by 4 bases.

The genes are TRBV15 and TRBJ1-3; weak D call: TRBD1 (5 bases). Germline-derived CDR1 and CDR2 are LNHNV and YYDKDF (reference sequence). V shed 5 bases and J shed 6 bases, with 17 bases lying between them. This CDR3 spans 15 amino acids. The CDR3 sequence: CATSPLRGGKNTIYF. DNA for the CDR3: TGTGCCACCAGCCCACTTAGGGGCGGGAAAAACACCATATATTTT.

The chain is built from TRBV6-5 and TRBJ1-1, with 7 nucleotides matching TRBD1. Losses at the gene ends were 0 bases for V and 11 bases for J; bases not matched to a gene: 3. CDR3 length: 12 residues. The germline CDR1 and CDR2 sequences are MNHEY and SVGAGI. In DNA, the CDR3 is TGTGCCAGCAGTTACTCGGGGACAGTCGCTTTCTTT. Amino acids: CASSYSGTVAFF.

This chain uses TRBV20-1 with TRBJ2-1; D is possibly TRBD2 (5 bases). CDR1 DFQATT and CDR2 SNEGSKA come from the germline V gene (reference sequence). V dropped 6 bases and J dropped 2 bases, with 11 bases sitting between them. The CDR3 length is 13 residues. The CDR3 region is CSALGNAYNEQFF. The CDR3 DNA reads as TGCAGTGCCCTCGGGAATGCCTACAATGAGCAGTTCTTC.

This clonotype was picked up a small number of times. The chain is built from TRBV9 and TRBJ2-1; TRBD1 might be the D (7 bases). The CDR3 is 17 amino acids. Germline V lookup: CDR1 SGDLS, CDR2 YYNGEE. V gave up 4 bases and J gave up 6 bases, with 23 bases separating them. CDR3 sequence: CASSPQVEGAWGNEQFF. Written as DNA, the CDR3 is TGTGCCAGCAGCCCCCAAGTGGAGGGGGCCTGGGGCAATGAGCAGTTCTTC.

V and J are TRBV5-1 and TRBJ2-7; 10 bases line up with TRBD1. V shed 4 bases, J shed 7 bases, and the junction held 17 bases outside the gene matches. The CDR3 is made up of 17 amino acids. The V gene's germline CDR1 is SGHRS and CDR2 YFSETQ. Written as DNA, the CDR3 is TGCGCCAGCAGCACCACCGGGACAGGGGTCTCCTACAATGAGCAGTACTTC. This gives the protein CASSTTGTGVSYNEQYF.

V usage is TRBV12-1 and J usage is TRBJ2-7; the table calls TRBD2, which could not be checked here. TRBV12-1 is noted as a pseudogene. This CDR3 is built from 18 residues. The CDR3 here is CASSWTYTSGTHSYEQYF. The CDR3 DNA reads as TGTGCCAGCAGCTGGACGTATACTAGCGGGACGCACTCCTACGAGCAGTACTTC.

This clonotype was observed a few times. The rearrangement uses TRBV11-2 and TRBJ2-1; no clear D. The CDR3 length is 14 residues. Germline CDR1 and CDR2: SGHAT and FQNNGV. Trimming shortened V by 6 bases and J by 3 bases, and 12 bases separated the two germline ends. CDR3 residues: CASRGRVGYNEQFF. DNA of the CDR3: TGTGCCAGCAGGGGAAGGGTGGGCTACAATGAGCAGTTCTTC.